What follows is one T cell receptor (beta chain) and its context. It lacks a known antigen. The input lacks base qualities; no much larger clone sits a single base away. This entry is derived from a study of CD8 T cells in Susac syndrome (dated by TCRdb to the late 2010s). Context from the whole study: Repertoire sequencing was used to test whether CD8+ T cell activation and differentiation in Susac syndrome was antigen driven. The study compared CD8+ T cell repertoire clonality among roughly 12 healthy donors, around 14 Susac syndrome patients and fewer than 19 multiple sclerosis patients.

RNA was extracted using the RNeasy kit, and roughly 0.45 to 1 microgram was reverse transcribed with random hexamers. The immunoSEQ multiplex PCR assay, covering 54 Vbeta and 13 Jbeta segments, was used to amplify TCR beta CDR3 regions. PCR amplification bias was corrected by using a synthetic template baseline for primer optimization and computational correction. As for the original processing: Reads were annotated to V, D and J genes according to IMGT and were analyzed with immunoSEQ Analyzer, with only productive sequences retained. To calculate clonality, Shannon entropy was normalized by log2 of the number of productive unique sequences and then subtracted from one. For each patient and control, public and private clones were evaluated among the 100 most prevalent clones. Susac-specific clones were defined as absent from healthy and MS cohorts, 1052 published viral clones and other ImmuneACCESS disease sequences. TCRdb trimmed the raw reads at Q25, called clones with MiXCR and kept productive beta chains. Each CDR3 protein gets just one entry, which takes the most common genes and DNA from the rows behind it. These V and J calls originate from TCRdb's pipeline instead of the authors' own analysis. This sample comprises some 450,000 distinct CDR3 sequences, approximately 85% of them detected only once. The top ten clones comprise roughly 0.11% of the sample.

Peripheral blood CD8+ and CD4+ T cells from healthy donors, Susac syndrome patients and multiple sclerosis patients were profiled by high-throughput TCR beta sequencing. The multiple sclerosis controls were treatment-naive patients who had stable or active relapsing-remitting disease and met the revised McDonald criteria. Bulk CD8+ and CD4+ T cells were purified magnetically by negative isolation, whereas CD8+ TEMRA cells were enriched by FACS. Blood was collected in EDTA tubes and processed within 24 hours, with PBMCs isolated through density gradient centrifugation. PBMCs intended for TCR sequencing were cryopreserved in liquid nitrogen and thawed later in a water bath at 37 degrees C. Purity of sorted or isolated CD4+, CD8+ and CD8+ TEMRA cells was at least 90%. Overall study results and their limits: The number of individuals in the TCR sequencing and HLA analysis was recognized as being relatively small.

The CDR3 holds 16 amino acids from the cysteine to the phenylalanine. The entry retains the CDR3 DNA only, 48 bases that are in frame from base 1. In the germline V gene, CDR1 corresponds to SGHRS and CDR2 to YFSETQ. Trimming removed 2 bases from V and 2 bases from J; the gene matches leave 4 bases unexplained. Rearrangement joined TRBV5-1 to TRBJ2-3, and TRBD2 matches 11 of the central bases. The sequence was obtained from a human donor with multiple sclerosis. Sequenced material: CD8+ T cells from PBMCs. The CDR3 here reads CASSFSGRGYTDTQYF. The bases read TGCGCCAGCAGCTTTAGCGGGAGGGGCTACACAGATACGCAGTATTTT.